The 29 T cell receptor beta chains below were found in one sample sequenced in a study of blood T cell repertoires in COVID-19. Libraries were prepared by immunoSEQ multiplex PCR; TCRdb keeps only in-frame clonotypes and omits some of them. The data hold approximately 96,000 clones, with about 95% observed a single time. Sequencing was performed on peripheral blood. The receptors were gathered from a human donor with active COVID-19. The donor label of this sample is uncertain.

This clone was observed a single time. The chain uses TRBV4-1 and TRBJ1-6, with D unclear. The CDR3 loop spans 15 amino acids. Germline CDR1 and CDR2: MGHRA and YSYEKL. V gave up 0 bases and J gave up 7 bases, with 10 bases separating them. CDR3 residues: CASSQDGQANSPLHF. CDR3 coding DNA: TGCGCCAGCAGCCAAGATGGGCAGGCGAATTCACCCCTCCACTTT.

V and J are TRBV5-1 and TRBJ2-5; 9 bases map to TRBD1. Trimming cost V 4 bases and J 5 bases; bases outside gene matches: 6. Germline V gives CDR1 SGHRS, CDR2 YFSETQ. The CDR3 extends over 14 amino acids. In DNA, the CDR3 is TGCGCCAGCAGCGGGGGACAGGGAGGGGAGACCCAGTACTTC. It yields the protein CASSGGQGGETQYF.

The chain recombines TRBV3-1 (or the pseudogene TRBV3-2) with TRBJ2-5; 10 bases map to TRBD2. The CDR3 spans 16 residues. V lost 3 bases, J lost 0 bases, and 4 bases stayed unmatched. The V gene's germline CDR1 is LGHDT and CDR2 YNNKEL (reference sequence). The CDR3 region is CASSHPLAGHQETQYF. The DNA for the CDR3 is TGTGCCAGCAGCCACCCACTAGCGGGGCACCAAGAGACCCAGTACTTC.

This chain joins TRBV6-1 and TRBJ1-6; the match to TRBD1 covers 10 bases. The germline V gene has CDR1 MNHNS and CDR2 SASEGT. V lost 2 bases, J lost 4 bases, and 8 bases stayed unmatched. The CDR3 is 18 amino acids. CDR3 amino acids: CASSEFQTGGLYNSPLHF. The CDR3 DNA reads TGTGCCAGCAGTGAATTCCAGACAGGGGGCTTATATAATTCACCCCTCCACTTT.

The CDR3 reads CSVQRLSGDEQYF. Here the CDR3 DNA reads TGCAGCGTTCAGCGACTATCAGGGGACGAGCAGTACTTC. The genes are TRBV29-1 and TRBJ2-7; a weak D match, TRBD1 (6 bases). This CDR3 contains 13 residues. Between the trimmed V and J ends, which lost 5 bases and 5 bases, there was a span of 16 bases. Germline V CDR1 and CDR2: SQVTM, ANQGSEA.

This chain links TRBV7-9 with TRBJ2-7; maybe TRBD2 (6 bases). Trimming shortened V by 1 base and J by 2 bases, and 21 bases separated the two germline ends. In germline, CDR1 is SEHNR, CDR2 FQNEAQ (reference sequence). CDR3 length equals 18 residues. CDR3 nucleotide sequence: TGTGCCAGCAGCTTAGGTCGGCGTCCTACTGGAGGGGCCTACGAGCAGTACTTC. Translating it yields CASSLGRRPTGGAYEQYF.

This chain links TRBV4-1 with TRBJ2-3; 9 positions match TRBD1. The CDR3 totals 12 residues. The ends lost 6 bases at V and 5 bases at J; junction bases unmatched: 0. Germline V gene sequence: CDR1 MGHRA, CDR2 YSYEKL. CDR3 DNA sequence: TGCGCCAGCAGGGGACAGGGAGATACGCAGTATTTT. It codes for CASRGQGDTQYF.

The V gene is TRBV11-2, the J gene TRBJ1-6; 7 bases line up with TRBD1. Germline-derived CDR1 and CDR2 are SGHAT and FQNNGV. The CDR3 extends over 15 amino acids. Unmatched junction bases numbered 7, after V lost 6 bases and J lost 5 bases. The CDR3 bases are TGTGCCAGCAGGGGCCGTGGACAGGATAATTCACCCCTCCACTTT. This encodes CASRGRGQDNSPLHF. The complete variable domain, with remaining parts taken from reference TRBV11-2 and TRBJ1-6, reads EAGVAQSPRYKIIEKRQSVAFWCNPISGHATLYWYQQILGQGPKLLIQFQNNGVVDDSQLPKDRFSAERLKGVDSTLKIQPAKLEDSAVYLCASRGRGQDNSPLHFGNGTRLTVT.

The gene calls are TRBV2 and TRBJ2-7; TRBD1 is a possible D gene (6 bases). Trimming pared 6 bases from V and 0 bases from J, leaving 12 bases between. This CDR3 has 14 amino acids. Looked up from germline, CDR1 is SNHLY and CDR2 is FYNNEI. CDR3 protein: CASRGRQDSYEQYF. CDR3 nucleotides: TGTGCCAGCAGGGGTCGACAGGACTCCTACGAGCAGTACTTC.

The chain joins TRBV28 to TRBJ1-4; TRBD1 aligns across 9 bases. The V segment lost 1 base and the J segment 6 bases; nucleotides outside the gene matches: 3. The CDR3 totals 15 residues. The V gene's germline CDR1 is MDHEN and CDR2 SYDVKM. The CDR3, as DNA: TGTGCCAGCAGTTTATCGGGACAGGGACATGAAAAACTGTTTTTT. It is translated as CASSLSGQGHEKLFF.

V gene TRBV11-2 combines with J gene TRBJ1-1; no firm D call. There are 11 residues in the CDR3. V lost 4 bases and J lost 8, with 8 bases in between. Germline values: CDR1 SGHAT, CDR2 FQNNGV. CDR3 loop: CASSYPGEAFF. The CDR3, as DNA: TGTGCCAGCAGCTACCCAGGAGAAGCTTTCTTT. The full variable domain, in which reference TRBV11-2 and TRBJ1-1 provide the parts outside the CDR3, is EAGVAQSPRYKIIEKRQSVAFWCNPISGHATLYWYQQILGQGPKLLIQFQNNGVVDDSQLPKDRFSAERLKGVDSTLKIQPAKLEDSAVYLCASSYPGEAFFGQGTRLTVV.

This chain connects TRBV14 to TRBJ1-1, with D perhaps matching TRBD1 (6 bases). Trimming removed 6 bases from V and 1 base from J, with 12 bases in between. The CDR3 totals 14 residues. The germline V gene encodes CDR1 SGHDN and CDR2 FVKESK. CDR3 bases: TGTGCCAGCAGAACCGGGGGGCAGAACACTGAAGCTTTCTTT. Translated, it gives CASRTGGQNTEAFF.

The chain is built from TRBV28 and TRBJ2-1; TRBD1 aligns across 7 bases. Losses at the gene ends were 1 base for V and 16 bases for J; bases not matched to a gene: 7. The germline V gene encodes CDR1 MDHEN and CDR2 SYDVKM. This CDR3 is 12 amino acids long. The CDR3 here is CASSLLWTGAFF. The DNA of the CDR3 is TGTGCCAGCAGTTTATTGTGGACAGGTGCTTTCTTC.

The chain's CDR3 is CASSQPRGRLPNEKLFF. The CDR3 nucleotides are TGCGCCAGCAGCCAGCCCAGGGGGCGTCTTCCTAATGAAAAACTGTTTTTT. The chain combines TRBV4-1 with TRBJ1-4; 8 bases are shared with TRBD1. The CDR3 has 17 residues. Germline V gene sequence: CDR1 MGHRA, CDR2 YSYEKL. Trimming took 3 bases from V and 3 from J; bases not matched to a gene: 9.

This chain uses TRBV7-2 with TRBJ2-4; tentatively, D is TRBD2 (5 bases). Germline-derived CDR1 and CDR2 are SGHTA and FQGNSA. V was pared by 1 base and J by 15 bases, with 16 bases between. The CDR3 is made up of 13 amino acids. The CDR3 DNA follows: TGTGCCAGCAGCTTAGATGGTGGGAGTTTTCCGTACTTC. It codes for CASSLDGGSFPYF.

The genes are TRBV6-5 and TRBJ2-7, with unresolved D. CDR1 is MNHEY, CDR2 SVGAGI, per germline. The CDR3 contains 12 residues. V was pared by 5 bases and J by 4 bases, with 9 bases between. The CDR3 spells CASSSPVYEQYF. In nucleotides, the CDR3 is TGTGCCAGCAGTAGCCCGGTTTACGAGCAGTACTTC.

This chain uses TRBV12-1 with TRBJ1-5; the DNA was not used to check the table's D call, TRBD1. TRBV12-1 is classified as a pseudogene. The CDR3 is made up of 14 amino acids. CDR3 loop: CASRNGTGLQPQHF. The CDR3 region has the DNA TGTGCCAGCAGGAACGGGACAGGGCTCCAGCCCCAGCATTTT.

The CDR3 DNA is TGTGCCAGCAGTGTTCGCAACTCTCAATCCACAGATACGCAGTATTTT. Protein sequence: CASSVRNSQSTDTQYF. The rearrangement links TRBV2 to TRBJ2-3; D remains unclear. Trimming pared 4 bases from V and 2 bases from J, leaving 16 bases between. The CDR3 runs to 16 residues. Germline-derived CDR1 and CDR2 are SNHLY and FYNNEI.

The rearrangement uses TRBV19 and TRBJ2-7; D gene ambiguous. CDR1 and CDR2 (germline): LNHDA, SQIVND (reference sequence). The CDR3 runs 13 residues. V was cut by 7 bases and J by 4 bases, with 14 bases left in between. CDR3 sequence: CASKLVRSYEQYF. CDR3 nucleotide sequence: TGTGCCAGTAAGTTAGTTCGTTCGTACGAGCAGTACTTC.

The chain couples TRBV10-1 to TRBJ2-7, with a tentative D call TRBD1 (6 bases). Between the trimmed V and J ends, which lost 9 bases and 0 bases, there was a span of 12 bases. This CDR3 region has 13 residues. Germline V gene sequence: CDR1 WNHNN, CDR2 SYGVQD (reference sequence). DNA of the CDR3: TGCGCCAGTTCCACAGGGAGCTCCTACGAGCAGTACTTC. It is translated as CASSTGSSYEQYF.

The chain links TRBV7-9 to TRBJ2-5; TRBD2 aligns across 9 bases. CDR3 size: 15 residues. Per germline, CDR1 SEHNR and CDR2 FQNEAQ (reference sequence). With V trimmed by 1 base and J by 5 bases, 5 bases remained unmatched. DNA for the CDR3: TGTGCCAGCAGCTTAGGCGGGAGGGGGCTTGAGACCCAGTACTTC. It is translated as CASSLGGRGLETQYF.

This chain connects TRBV19 to TRBJ1-5; D remains unclear. The germline V gene has CDR1 LNHDA and CDR2 SQIVND (reference sequence). V was cut by 1 base and J by 0 bases, with 16 bases left in between. The CDR3 covers 18 residues. CDR3: CASSIVIQSATSNQPQHF. Written as DNA, the CDR3 is TGTGCCAGTAGTATAGTCATCCAAAGCGCCACTAGCAATCAGCCCCAGCATTTT.

The rearrangement joins TRBV11-2 to TRBJ2-6; tentatively, D is TRBD2 (6 bases). Germline lookup yields CDR1 SGHAT and CDR2 FQNNGV. The length of the CDR3 is 18 residues. V dropped 3 bases and J dropped 2 bases, with 17 bases sitting between them. As DNA, the CDR3 is TGTGCCAGCAGCTTTCCCACGCTTCCGGGGGCTGGGGCCAACGTCCTGACTTTC. It specifies CASSFPTLPGAGANVLTF.

Only one count was recorded for this clone. The chain carries TRBV10-3 and TRBJ2-7, with D perhaps TRBD1 (5 bases). CDR3 length: 14 residues. CDR1 and CDR2 (germline): ENHRY, SYGVKD. With 0 bases removed from V and 5 bases from J, the gap between germline ends came to 11 bases. The CDR3 region is CAISESGVVDEQYF. Written as DNA, the CDR3 is TGTGCCATCAGTGAGTCAGGGGTGGTCGACGAGCAGTACTTC.

The chain carries TRBV28 and TRBJ1-2; D unresolved. Between the trimmed V and J ends, which lost 3 bases and 8 bases, there was a span of 10 bases. CDR1 is MDHEN, CDR2 SYDVKM, per germline. This CDR3 has 12 residues. The CDR3 here is CASSLRSGGYTF. The CDR3 nucleotides read TGTGCCAGCAGTTTGCGCTCCGGGGGCTACACCTTC.

The chain uses TRBV4-1 and TRBJ2-2, with 9 bases matching TRBD1. CDR3 length equals 15 residues. V dropped 4 bases and J dropped 6; count of bases not matched to a gene: 6. Germline CDR1 reads MGHRA; CDR2 reads YSYEKL. CDR3 amino acids: CASSPGQGLAGELFF. In DNA form, the CDR3 reads TGCGCCAGCAGCCCCGGACAGGGGTTGGCCGGGGAGCTGTTTTTT.

The genes are TRBV3-1 (or the pseudogene TRBV3-2) and TRBJ2-7, with 7 bases fitting TRBD1. J lost 6 bases, V lost 6 bases, and 2 bases had no gene match. Germline loops: CDR1 LGHDT, CDR2 YNNKEL (reference sequence). The CDR3 length is 11 residues. The CDR3 protein is CASSHRGEQYF. The CDR3 DNA follows: TGTGCCAGCAGTCACAGGGGCGAGCAGTACTTC.

The chain combines TRBV6-5 with TRBJ2-5; 9 positions agree with TRBD2. Trimming cost V 6 bases and J 5 bases; bases outside gene matches: 10. The CDR3 totals 15 residues. Germline values: CDR1 MNHEY, CDR2 SVGAGI. The CDR3 spells CASSDARGGGETQYF. CDR3 DNA: TGTGCCAGCAGCGACGCGCGGGGGGGTGGCGAGACCCAGTACTTC.

The chain uses TRBV20-1 and TRBJ2-3; TRBD2 agrees at 11 bases. The CDR3 has 20 amino acids. The junction had 17 bases not matched to a gene; V was cut back by 3 bases and J by 0 bases. Germline V lookup: CDR1 DFQATT, CDR2 SNEGSKA (reference sequence). CDR3 loop: CSASSRASGGKGYSTDTQYF. The CDR3 nucleotides are TGCAGTGCTAGTAGTCGGGCTAGCGGGGGGAAGGGGTATAGCACAGATACGCAGTATTTT.